The 17 T cell receptor beta chains in this list originate from one sample, sequenced in a study of vaccination effects on CD4 cells after COVID-19. Isolating CD4+ T cells followed less than 12 days of culture. These TCRs are of unknown antigen specificity. Sequencing was performed with immunoSEQ multiplex PCR; in TCRdb, only in-frame clones are kept and a portion is missing. The sample has 45,000 or so clones, roughly three quarters seen once. The input for sequencing was CD4+ T cells from PBMCs cultured without peptide, taken before COVID-19 vaccination. The receptors originated from a human donor who had a prior SARS-CoV-2 infection.

J is TRBJ2-1 and V is TRBV5-4; 7 nucleotides match TRBD2. This CDR3 is 16 amino acids long. The germline V gene has CDR1 SGHNT and CDR2 YYREEE (reference sequence). Germline trimming cut 0 bases from V and 4 bases from J; bases unmatched to any gene: 7. Written as DNA, the CDR3 is TGTGCCAGCAGCTTGGTTCGGCTAGCGGAATACAATGAGCAGTTCTTC. Amino acids: CASSLVRLAEYNEQFF.

This chain joins TRBV4-3 and TRBJ2-7; D gene uncertain. The CDR3 extends over 13 amino acids. CDR1 is LGHNA and CDR2 is YSLEER in the germline V gene. Trimming cost V 1 base and J 6 bases, with 10 bases left between them. In DNA, the CDR3 is TGCGCCAGCAGCCAAGGAAGAGGTTTCGAGCAGTACTTC. It codes for CASSQGRGFEQYF.

This clone has only a few counts. The gene calls are TRBV14 and TRBJ2-2; the match to TRBD2 covers 8 bases. CDR1 SGHDN and CDR2 FVKESK come from the germline V gene. CDR3 length equals 16 residues. The V and J ends lost 3 bases and 5 bases, in that order; junction bases with no gene match: 8. As DNA, the CDR3 is TGTGCCAGCAGCCACAGTACGGGGGGGCTGACCGGGGAGCTGTTTTTT. Translation: CASSHSTGGLTGELFF.

The chain employs TRBV6-5 and TRBJ1-2, with a tentative D call TRBD1 (5 bases). The length of the CDR3 is 15 residues. V was clipped by 1 base and J by 3 bases, with 12 bases between them. CDR1 is MNHEY and CDR2 is SVGAGI in the germline V gene. CDR3 amino acids: CASSYFSGGDYGYTF. The CDR3, as DNA: TGTGCCAGCAGTTACTTTTCGGGGGGTGACTATGGCTACACCTTC.

J is TRBJ1-2 and V is TRBV28; D possibly corresponds to TRBD1 (5 bases). CDR1 and CDR2 from the germline V gene are MDHEN and SYDVKM. This CDR3 has 16 residues. V lost 5 bases and J lost 8, with 24 bases in between. The DNA for the CDR3 is TGTGCCAGCAGTCCCCGCCGGGGTCAGGCAGGGTCGGGCTACACCTTC. Translation: CASSPRRGQAGSGYTF.

CDR3 DNA: TGCGCCAGCAGCCAAGAACAGGGGGGGACCGGAGAGCAGTACTTC. Protein product: CASSQEQGGTGEQYF. The chain links TRBV4-1 to TRBJ2-7; a possible D gene is TRBD1 (8 bases). The ends were cut back, 0 bases at V and 7 bases at J, with 16 bases in the middle. This CDR3 comprises 15 residues. Germline values: CDR1 MGHRA, CDR2 YSYEKL.

The chain links TRBV6-1 to TRBJ1-5; TRBD1 matches 9 bases. The CDR3 runs to 17 residues. Trimming took 4 bases from V and 3 from J; bases not matched to a gene: 10. Germline loops: CDR1 MNHNS, CDR2 SASEGT. The CDR3 DNA follows: TGTGCCAGCAGTGCCCCGCGGGACAGGGTGCCCAATCAGCCCCAGCATTTT. Amino acid sequence: CASSAPRDRVPNQPQHF.

The chain employs TRBV10-3 and TRBJ2-1; 7 nucleotides align to TRBD2. Germline lookup yields CDR1 ENHRY and CDR2 SYGVKD. The CDR3 contains 17 residues. Trimming cost V 3 bases and J 7 bases; bases outside gene matches: 15. The CDR3: CAISDMKRGAYGNEQFF. The CDR3 DNA reads as TGTGCCATCAGTGATATGAAGCGGGGAGCCTATGGGAATGAGCAGTTCTTC.

This clone came up a few times. The chain couples TRBV5-1 to TRBJ1-2; the D gene is possibly TRBD1 (6 bases). Looked up from germline, CDR1 is SGHRS and CDR2 is YFSETQ. There are 16 residues in the CDR3. V was cut by 0 bases and J by 5 bases, with 17 bases left in between. The CDR3 region has the DNA TGCGCCAGCAGCTTGGGATTGGGGACATTTTCTTATGGCTACACCTTC. This translates into CASSLGLGTFSYGYTF.

The rearrangement links TRBV6-5 to TRBJ1-1; D not resolved. CDR3 length equals 15 residues. V lost 6 bases and J 4 bases, leaving 18 bases between the germline ends. Germline V lookup: CDR1 MNHEY, CDR2 SVGAGI. The CDR3 coding sequence is TGTGCCAGCAGCCCCCCGGGCCGTGGTGGCACTGAAGCTTTCTTT. Translated: CASSPPGRGGTEAFF.

V usage is TRBV30 and J usage is TRBJ2-5; no firm D call. Trimming stripped 0 bases from V and 4 bases from J, with 18 bases between. The CDR3 is 16 residues long. Germline V lookup: CDR1 GTSNPN, CDR2 SVGIG (reference sequence). For the CDR3, the DNA is TGTGCCTGGAGTGTAGGATGGGCTGAAACGGGAGAGACCCAGTACTTC. Protein: CAWSVGWAETGETQYF.

This chain links TRBV7-2 with TRBJ2-1, with 13 nucleotides matching TRBD2. Germline V CDR1 and CDR2: SGHTA, FQGNSA. This CDR3 spans 16 amino acids. Trimming removed 2 bases from V and 10 bases from J; junction bases left unmatched: 8. CDR3 residues: CASSLFPLAGGWEQFF. The CDR3 coding sequence is TGTGCCAGCAGCTTATTTCCACTAGCGGGAGGGTGGGAGCAGTTCTTC.

V usage is TRBV6-6 and J usage is TRBJ2-5; possible D gene TRBD2, 6 bases. V lost 7 bases to trimming and J lost 2 bases, with 17 bases between them. From germline, CDR1 is MNHNY and CDR2 SVGAGI (reference sequence). CDR3 length: 15 residues. DNA for the CDR3: TGTGCCAGCACCCCTCGGCGGGGTATACAAGAGACCCAGTACTTC. Its translation is CASTPRRGIQETQYF.

This sequence joins TRBV9 and TRBJ2-3; D not certain. This CDR3 comprises 14 residues. The germline V gene has CDR1 SGDLS and CDR2 YYNGEE. Trimming removed 1 base from V and 5 bases from J, with 11 bases in between. CDR3 in amino acids: CASSVMSRGDTQYF. The DNA of the CDR3 is TGTGCCAGCAGCGTAATGTCTAGAGGAGATACGCAGTATTTT.

The V gene is TRBV11-3, the J gene TRBJ1-3, with D unresolved. The V gene lost 5 bases and the J gene lost 0 bases, with 5 bases spanning the gap. This CDR3 comprises 13 residues. Germline CDR1 is SGHNT and CDR2 is YENEEA. The chain's CDR3 is CASSTRSGNTIYF. As DNA, the CDR3 is TGTGCCAGCAGCACTCGCTCTGGAAACACCATATATTTT. The full variable domain, completed using reference TRBV11-3 and TRBJ1-3, is EAGVVQSPRYKIIEKKQPVAFWCNPISGHNTLYWYLQNLGQGPELLIRYENEEAVDDSQLPKDRFSAERLKGVDSTLKIQPAELGDSAVYLCASSTRSGNTIYFGEGSWLTVV.

The J gene is TRBJ2-2, the V gene TRBV11-2; the match to TRBD2 covers 11 bases. The ends lost 6 bases at V and 4 bases at J; junction bases unmatched: 10. From germline, CDR1 is SGHAT and CDR2 FQNNGV. There are 17 residues in the CDR3. CDR3 sequence: CASRRIRTSGGTGELFF. CDR3 DNA: TGTGCCAGCAGACGCATTCGCACTAGCGGGGGCACCGGGGAGCTGTTTTTT. Combining the CDR3 with reference TRBV11-2 and TRBJ2-2 gives the whole variable domain EAGVAQSPRYKIIEKRQSVAFWCNPISGHATLYWYQQILGQGPKLLIQFQNNGVVDDSQLPKDRFSAERLKGVDSTLKIQPAKLEDSAVYLCASRRIRTSGGTGELFFGEGSRLTVL.

This chain uses TRBV18 with TRBJ1-3, with D maybe TRBD1 (5 bases). Trimming cost V 1 base and J 4 bases, with 17 bases left between them. Per the germline V gene, CDR1 is KGHSH and CDR2 is LQKENI. The CDR3 has 17 residues. For the CDR3, the DNA is TGTGCCAGCTCACCACTACCCACAGGTACGGGAGGAAACACCATATATTTT. This codes for CASSPLPTGTGGNTIYF.